The 24 T cell receptor beta chains listed next were all sequenced from one sample in a study of patients and donors after allogeneic stem cell transplantation. TCRdb reprocessed the RT-PCR reads with MiXCR, giving one entry per CDR3 protein. The sample carries some 960,000 distinct CDR3 sequences, 18% recorded once. Specimen: blood, either unsorted or a sorted T cell fraction (not recorded which). These receptors were taken from a human donor who was either an allogeneic HSCT recipient or a stem cell or donor lymphocyte infusion donor (not recorded which). It is not recorded whose cells these are; they may come from a transplant donor.

This chain uses TRBV11-3 with TRBJ1-6; unclear D gene. Germline V gene data show CDR1 as SGHNT and CDR2 as YENEEA. CDR3 length: 15 residues. V lost 5 bases and J lost 7, with 15 bases in between. CDR3 sequence reads: CASSRRPDRNSPLHF. The CDR3 nucleotides are TGTGCCAGCAGCCGACGCCCGGACCGCAATTCACCCCTCCACTTT.

In this sample, this clonotype turned up a few times. The chain has TRBV2 and TRBJ1-4, with D perhaps TRBD1 (5 bases). Germline CDR1 and CDR2: SNHLY and FYNNEI. The CDR3 spans 16 residues. The V end was cut by 7 bases, the J end by 6 bases, with 21 bases between. The CDR3, as DNA: TGTGCCAGCACCGGCAGGGATTCATCATCGGATGAAAAACTGTTTTTT. It yields the protein CASTGRDSSSDEKLFF. The full variable domain, in which reference TRBV2 and TRBJ1-4 provide the parts outside the CDR3, is EPEVTQTPSHQVTQMGQEVILRCVPISNHLYFYWYRQILGQKVEFLVSFYNNEISEKSEIFDDQFSVERPDGSNFTLKIRSTKLEDSAMYFCASTGRDSSSDEKLFFGSGTQLSVL.

The V gene is TRBV29-1, the J gene TRBJ2-7; possible D gene TRBD1, 6 bases. The CDR3 runs 14 residues. Germline CDR1 reads SQVTM; CDR2 reads ANQGSEA. The V and J ends lost 6 bases and 2 bases respectively, with 17 bases between them. CDR3 DNA sequence: TGCAGCGTCGGTACAGGGAGAGGGGCCTACGAGCAGTACTTC. Its translation: CSVGTGRGAYEQYF.

The chain uses TRBV7-3 and TRBJ2-3; 13 positions agree with TRBD2. Germline CDR1 is SGHTA and CDR2 is FQGTGA. The CDR3 loop spans 17 amino acids. Trimming cost V 1 base and J 1 base; bases outside gene matches: 2. In DNA, the CDR3 is TGTGCCAGCAGCTTAATGGGACTAGCGGGGCGCACAGATACGCAGTATTTT. Protein sequence: CASSLMGLAGRTDTQYF.

This chain uses TRBV6-5 with TRBJ2-7; D is unresolved. V lost 0 bases, J lost 4 bases, and 7 bases lay in between. This CDR3 contains 13 residues. Germline V CDR1 and CDR2: MNHEY, SVGAGI. CDR3 DNA sequence: TGTGCCAGCAGTTACTCCCCGCTATACGAGCAGTACTTC. Translated: CASSYSPLYEQYF.

This chain joins TRBV24-1 and TRBJ1-4; TRBD1 matches at 8 bases. CDR3 size: 18 residues. V lost 5 bases to trimming and J lost 0 bases; unmatched junction nucleotides: 10. Germline assignment: CDR1 KGHDR and CDR2 SFDVKD. CDR3 nucleotides: TGTGCCACCAGTGGTACCGGGACAGGCCTTGCAACTAATGAAAAACTGTTTTTT. Amino acid sequence: CATSGTGTGLATNEKLFF.

V and J are TRBV7-9 and TRBJ2-3; no reliable D call. The CDR3 has 12 amino acids. Germline lookup yields CDR1 SEHNR and CDR2 FQNEAQ (reference sequence). The V gene lost 5 bases and the J gene lost 6 bases, with 9 bases spanning the gap. CDR3 in amino acids: CASSTDADTQYF. The CDR3 DNA is TGTGCCAGCAGCACGGACGCTGATACGCAGTATTTT.

The V gene is TRBV27, the J gene TRBJ1-2, with D hard to call. Trimming took off 4 bases at V and 5 bases at J, with 11 bases between the two ends. The CDR3 covers 13 residues. Per the germline V gene, CDR1 is MNHEY and CDR2 is SMNVEV (reference sequence). The CDR3 sequence is CASSYALGYGYTF. The CDR3 DNA is TGTGCCAGCAGTTATGCCTTGGGGTATGGCTACACCTTC.

A few counts support this clonotype. This sequence joins TRBV19 and TRBJ2-1; D uncertain. V lost 6 bases and J 3 bases, leaving 18 bases between the germline ends. Per the germline V gene, CDR1 is LNHDA and CDR2 is SQIVND (reference sequence). The CDR3 has 16 amino acids. CDR3 bases: TGTGCCAGTAGGCCCTTTGGGTCAGGCCACTACAATGAGCAGTTCTTC. Protein sequence: CASRPFGSGHYNEQFF.

The chain is built from TRBV3-1 and TRBJ2-2; possible D gene TRBD2, 5 bases. Trimming removed 2 bases from V and 7 bases from J, with 8 bases in between. Per germline, CDR1 LGHDT and CDR2 YNNKEL (reference sequence). The CDR3 length is 13 residues. CDR3 nucleotides: TGTGCCAGCAGCCAAAAGGAGGACGGGGAGCTGTTTTTT. It is translated as CASSQKEDGELFF.

The chain has TRBV4-2 and TRBJ2-4, with 10 positions matching TRBD2. V shed 0 bases, J shed 3 bases, and the junction held 11 bases outside the gene matches. Germline-derived CDR1 and CDR2 are LGHNA and YNFKEQ. The CDR3 covers 19 residues. The CDR3 loop is CASSQDLASGSVVKNIQYF. The CDR3 DNA is TGTGCCAGCAGCCAAGATTTGGCTAGCGGGAGTGTGGTCAAAAACATTCAGTACTTC.

This clonotype turned up a few times. This chain joins TRBV27 and TRBJ2-7; D is ambiguous. Germline V gene data show CDR1 as MNHEY and CDR2 as SMNVEV (reference sequence). The CDR3 runs 13 residues. Trimming pared 7 bases from V and 3 bases from J, leaving 13 bases between. CDR3 residues: CASTPPGSYEQYF. Written as DNA, the CDR3 is TGTGCCAGCACCCCGCCGGGCAGCTACGAGCAGTACTTC.

The chain recombines TRBV5-8 with TRBJ1-1; unclear D gene. The CDR3 runs 15 residues. From germline, CDR1 is SGHTS and CDR2 YDEGEE. Between the trimmed V and J ends, which lost 5 bases and 4 bases, there was a span of 18 bases. CDR3 in amino acids: CASSRGIRDLTEAFF. Written as DNA, the CDR3 is TGTGCCAGCAGTCGGGGAATCCGGGATCTCACTGAAGCTTTCTTT.

This chain joins TRBV5-6 and TRBJ2-3; TRBD2 aligns across 8 bases. The trim removed 4 bases at V and 5 bases at J, leaving 6 bases unmatched. The CDR3 extends over 14 amino acids. CDR1 and CDR2 (germline): SGHDT, YYEEEE. Here the CDR3 reads CASSRSGGLDTQYF. CDR3 sequence (DNA): TGTGCCAGCAGCAGGAGCGGGGGCTTAGATACGCAGTATTTT. Using reference TRBV5-6 and TRBJ2-3 for the parts outside the CDR3, the full variable domain is DAGVTQSPTHLIKTRGQQVTLRCSPKSGHDTVSWYQQALGQGPQFIFQYYEEEERQRGNFPDRFSGHQFPNYSSELNVNALLLGDSALYLCASSRSGGLDTQYFGPGTRLTVL.

This clonotype was found a few times. The chain carries TRBV7-3 and TRBJ1-1, with 7 bases fitting TRBD1. CDR3 length: 11 amino acids. The J segment lost 5 bases and the V segment lost 10 bases, leaving 4 bases of the junction unmatched. Per germline, CDR1 SGHTA and CDR2 FQGTGA. CDR3 protein: CAKKGATEAFF. The CDR3 nucleotides are TGTGCCAAGAAGGGGGCAACTGAAGCTTTCTTT.

This clonotype was observed a few times. V is TRBV7-9 and J is TRBJ1-6; D might be TRBD1 (5 bases). V lost 0 bases and J 9 bases, leaving 9 bases between the germline ends. Germline assignment: CDR1 SEHNR and CDR2 FQNEAQ (reference sequence). This CDR3 is built from 14 residues. The CDR3 nucleotides read TGTGCCAGCAGCTTAGCAACAGGCGGTTCACCCCTCCACTTT. This sequence encodes CASSLATGGSPLHF.

The J gene is TRBJ2-7, the V gene TRBV18; no firm D call. The V end lost 3 bases, the J end lost 6 bases, and 9 bases lay between the germline ends. CDR1 and CDR2 (germline): KGHSH, LQKENI. The CDR3 spans 12 residues. The CDR3 nucleotides read TGTGCCAGCTCACCCACCCACAGCGAGCAGTACTTC. Amino acid sequence: CASSPTHSEQYF.

J is TRBJ2-6 and V is TRBV29-1; no clear D gene. There are 13 residues in the CDR3. V was clipped by 6 bases and J by 0 bases, with 6 bases between them. Germline assignment: CDR1 SQVTM and CDR2 ANQGSEA. CDR3 loop: CSVSSSGANVLTF. The CDR3 nucleotides read TGCAGCGTCTCTTCCTCTGGGGCCAACGTCCTGACTTTC.

This clonotype was detected a few times. The V gene is TRBV18, the J gene TRBJ1-2, with a possible D match to TRBD1 (5 bases). CDR3 size: 15 residues. Trimming pared 4 bases from V and 5 bases from J, leaving 17 bases between. From germline, CDR1 is KGHSH and CDR2 LQKENI. CDR3 nucleotides: TGTGCCAGCTCACGGGAGGGGAGCCCCCAATATGGCTACACCTTC. Translation: CASSREGSPQYGYTF.

This clonotype showed up many times. The CDR3 coding sequence is TGTGCCAGCAGTTACGGTGGCACTGAAGCTTTCTTT. This translates into CASSYGGTEAFF. The chain has TRBV6-5 and TRBJ1-1; D not resolved. Trimming pared 2 bases from V and 4 bases from J, leaving 5 bases between. Germline V lookup: CDR1 MNHEY, CDR2 SVGAGI. The CDR3 runs to 12 residues.

J is TRBJ1-1 and V is TRBV7-9; D unresolved. The CDR3 has 13 amino acids. Germline V gives CDR1 SEHNR, CDR2 FQNEAQ (reference sequence). Trimming took off 4 bases at V and 2 bases at J, with 8 bases between the two ends. CDR3 sequence reads: CASSSGINTEAFF. The CDR3 bases are TGTGCCAGCAGCTCCGGGATCAACACTGAAGCTTTCTTT.

This clonotype was observed a handful of times. The rearrangement links TRBV28 to TRBJ1-5; D is uncertain. CDR1 is MDHEN, CDR2 SYDVKM, per germline. The germline V and J ends were trimmed by 2 bases and 0 bases, with 8 bases remaining between them. CDR3 length: 15 amino acids. The DNA for the CDR3 is TGTGCCAGCAGTTTACGACGGAATAGCAATCAGCCCCAGCATTTT. It translates to CASSLRRNSNQPQHF. Variable domain in full (rest from reference TRBV28 and TRBJ1-5): DVKVTQSSRYLVKRTGEKVFLECVQDMDHENMFWYRQDPGLGLRLIYFSYDVKMKEKGDIPEGYSVSREKKERFSLILESASTNQTSMYLCASSLRRNSNQPQHFGDGTRLSIL.

In nucleotides, the CDR3 is TGTGCCAGCAGTTACGAAAGCCTCTCTTTAGTACTGTTTTTT. This encodes CASSYESLSLVLFF. V gene TRBV6-2 or TRBV6-3 combines with J gene TRBJ2-2, with D unresolved. The V end lost 2 bases, the J end lost 14 bases, and 18 bases lay between the germline ends. The CDR3 has 14 amino acids. Germline-derived CDR1 and CDR2 are MNHEY and SVGEGT.

The chain recombines TRBV7-6 with TRBJ2-1; possible D gene TRBD1, 5 bases. Germline V gives CDR1 SGHVS, CDR2 FNYEAQ. The CDR3 loop spans 13 amino acids. Trimming shortened V by 5 bases and J by 5 bases, and 10 bases separated the two germline ends. CDR3 nucleotides: TGTGCCAGCAGCCAATCCAGGGACAATGAGCAGTTCTTC. Translated: CASSQSRDNEQFF.